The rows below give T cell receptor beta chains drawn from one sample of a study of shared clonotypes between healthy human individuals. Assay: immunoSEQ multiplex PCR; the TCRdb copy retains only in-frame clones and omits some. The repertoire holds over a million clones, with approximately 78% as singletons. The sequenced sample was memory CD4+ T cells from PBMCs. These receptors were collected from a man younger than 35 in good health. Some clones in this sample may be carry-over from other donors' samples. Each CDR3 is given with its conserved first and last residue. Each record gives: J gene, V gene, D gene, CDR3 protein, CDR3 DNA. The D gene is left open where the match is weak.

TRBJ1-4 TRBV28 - CASSVQGITNEKLFF TGTGCCAGCAGTGTCCAGGGGATAACTAATGAAAAACTGTTTTTT
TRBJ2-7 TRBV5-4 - CASSQNRGGAAGEQYF TGTGCCAGCAGCCAAAACAGGGGGGGAGCAGCGGGAGAGCAGTACTTC
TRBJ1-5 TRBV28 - CASTQANQPQHF TGTGCCAGCACCCAGGCCAATCAGCCCCAGCATTTT
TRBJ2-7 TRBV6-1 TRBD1 CASRVTGGNYEQYF TGTGCCAGCAGAGTTACAGGGGGCAACTACGAGCAGTACTTC
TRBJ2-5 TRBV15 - CATSRDAGFEETQYF TGTGCCACCAGCAGAGATGCGGGATTCGAAGAGACCCAGTACTTC
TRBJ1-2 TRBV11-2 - CASSLALTETYYGYTF TGTGCCAGCAGCTTAGCGTTGACCGAGACATACTATGGCTACACCTTC
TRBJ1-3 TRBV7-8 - CASSLMAWRDTIYF TGTGCCAGCAGCTTAATGGCCTGGCGGGACACCATATATTTT
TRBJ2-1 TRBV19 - CASSPRRVRNSEQFF TGTGCCAGTAGCCCGCGCAGGGTTCGGAATAGTGAGCAGTTCTTC
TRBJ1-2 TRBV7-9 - CASSLGITGGGYTF TGTGCCAGCAGCTTGGGGATAACTGGTGGCGGCTACACCTTC
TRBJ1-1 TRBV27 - CASRAALSNTEAFF TGTGCCAGCAGGGCGGCCCTTTCGAACACTGAAGCTTTCTTT
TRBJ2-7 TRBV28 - CASQSYEQYF TGTGCCAGCCAGTCCTACGAGCAGTACTTC